This T cell receptor beta chain emerged from a study of blood T cell repertoires in COVID-19. Study-level background: Sites across the United States, Italy and Spain contributed samples from acute and convalescent COVID-19. PBMCs, B-cell-depleted T cells, or T cells provided the cDNA or gDNA that made up the material.

In the study's own analysis: The authors estimated nucleated cell counts from reference gene primer amplification. The method was immunoSEQ multiplex PCR; TCRdb's version includes in-frame clones alone and lacks a portion of them. V and J calls and clone size follow that table, whereas D and trimming were derived from the DNA. The data hold roughly 24,000 clones, with 88% observed a single time. From germline, CDR1 is MNHEY and CDR2 SMNVEV (reference sequence). Trimming removed 4 bases from V and 2 bases from J; junction bases left unmatched: 4. The CDR3 consists of 15 residues. The sequencing input was peripheral blood. V and J are TRBV27 and TRBJ2-7; TRBD1 matches at 11 bases. This clonotype originated in an older man in a cohort sampled during active COVID-19. CDR3 sequence reads: CASSWAGQGAYEQYF. Written as DNA, the CDR3 is TGTGCCAGCAGTTGGGCGGGACAGGGGGCCTACGAGCAGTACTTC.